This T cell receptor (beta chain) was recovered during a study of monozygotic twins with inflammatory bowel disease. Samples each yielded cDNA through eight separate reactions. The template switching step added UMIs that contained a 6-nucleotide sample barcode. TCRdb re-called the 5' RACE reads and shows each CDR3 protein once, DNA omitted. The table lists about 200,000 distinct CDR3 sequences. The CDR3 runs to 21 residues. The germline V gene encodes CDR1 KGHDR and CDR2 SFDVKD. Sequenced material: blood. The receptor was derived from a human donor with ulcerative colitis or Crohn's disease, or a healthy co-twin of an affected twin (not recorded which). The chain uses TRBV24-1 and TRBJ2-2; TCRdb selects TRBD1, and the lack of DNA leaves this call unchecked. The CDR3 loop is CATSDLTPRGLLERGTGELFF.